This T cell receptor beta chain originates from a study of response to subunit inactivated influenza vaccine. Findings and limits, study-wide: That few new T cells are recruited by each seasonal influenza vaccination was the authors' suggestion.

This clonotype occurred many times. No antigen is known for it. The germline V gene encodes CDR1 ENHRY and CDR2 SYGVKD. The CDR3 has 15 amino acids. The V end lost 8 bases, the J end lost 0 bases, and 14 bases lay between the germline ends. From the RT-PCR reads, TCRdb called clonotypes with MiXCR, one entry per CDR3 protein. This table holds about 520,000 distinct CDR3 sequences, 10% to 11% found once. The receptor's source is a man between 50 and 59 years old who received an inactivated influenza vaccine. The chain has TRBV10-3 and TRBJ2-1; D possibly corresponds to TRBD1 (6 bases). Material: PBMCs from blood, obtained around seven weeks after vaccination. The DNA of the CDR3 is TGTGCCATCGGTAACAGGGAAAGCTCCTACAATGAGCAGTTCTTC. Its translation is CAIGNRESSYNEQFF.